The 19 T cell receptor beta chains given below trace back to one sample, sequenced in a study of blood T cell repertoires in COVID-19. Sequenced by immunoSEQ multiplex PCR; TCRdb stores in-frame clones only, minus some. Here the sample spans about 200,000 clones, around 79% being singletons. The sample consisted of peripheral blood. Receptor source: a woman in her 40s with COVID-19, enrolled during active disease.

The CDR3 region has the DNA TGTGCCAGCAGTTACTCTCGGGAGAAGACCGGGGAGCTGTTTTTT. Translated, it gives CASSYSREKTGELFF. This sequence joins TRBV6-6 and TRBJ2-2; D is perhaps TRBD2 (6 bases). V lost 0 bases and J 5 bases, leaving 10 bases between the germline ends. The CDR3 length is 15 residues. Germline V gene sequence: CDR1 MNHNY, CDR2 SVGAGI (reference sequence).

The table lists this clone with a count of one. The genes are TRBV18 and TRBJ2-7; tentatively, D is TRBD2 (6 bases). The ends were cut back, 5 bases at V and 2 bases at J, with 10 bases in the middle. The V gene's germline CDR1 is KGHSH and CDR2 LQKENI. The CDR3 totals 13 residues. The CDR3 nucleotides are TGTGCCAGCTCAATAGCGGACCCCTACGAGCAGTACTTC. Its protein product is CASSIADPYEQYF.

The chain combines TRBV2 with TRBJ2-7; D perhaps matches TRBD1 (7 bases). CDR1 and CDR2 (germline): SNHLY, FYNNEI. The V end lost 4 bases, the J end lost 1 base, and 14 bases lay between the germline ends. The CDR3 is 15 residues long. CDR3 amino acids: CASSANRGGSYEQYF. For the CDR3, the DNA is TGTGCCAGCAGTGCCAACAGGGGAGGATCCTACGAGCAGTACTTC.

V and J are TRBV10-3 and TRBJ1-4, with D maybe TRBD1 (5 bases). The length of the CDR3 is 14 residues. CDR1 is ENHRY and CDR2 is SYGVKD in the germline V gene. The V end was cut by 5 bases, the J end by 4 bases, with 11 bases between. In DNA, the CDR3 is TGTGCCATCAGTCCACAGGCGATTAATGAAAAACTGTTTTTT. It is translated as CAISPQAINEKLFF.

The genes are TRBV4-2 and TRBJ2-7, with 13 bases lining up with TRBD2. The ends lost 4 bases at V and 2 bases at J; junction bases unmatched: 20. Germline lookup yields CDR1 LGHNA and CDR2 YNFKEQ. The CDR3 has 21 amino acids. The CDR3 reads CASSLGTSGVVKRSVAYEQYF. CDR3 DNA sequence: TGTGCCAGCAGCCTAGGGACTAGCGGGGTAGTAAAGAGATCGGTTGCCTACGAGCAGTACTTC.

The chain recombines TRBV5-1 with TRBJ2-5; 10 bases are a match to TRBD1. The CDR3 contains 18 residues. Germline trimming cut 4 bases from V and 1 base from J; bases unmatched to any gene: 13. The germline CDR1 and CDR2 sequences are SGHRS and YFSETQ. The CDR3 DNA reads as TGCGCCAGCAGCCGACAGGGGGCATCAGCTTCGGGCCAAGAGACCCAGTACTTC. It yields the protein CASSRQGASASGQETQYF.

This clone occurred a few times. The genes are TRBV2 and TRBJ2-7; D unresolved. The V gene's germline CDR1 is SNHLY and CDR2 FYNNEI. Trimming removed 3 bases from V and 6 bases from J, with 9 bases in between. The CDR3 has 12 residues. The CDR3: CASSESSGEQYF. Written as DNA, the CDR3 is TGTGCCAGCAGTGAGTCTTCGGGCGAGCAGTACTTC.

The chain employs TRBV5-1 and TRBJ1-3; possible D gene TRBD1, 5 bases. The V and J ends lost 2 bases and 0 bases respectively, with 18 bases between them. The CDR3 length is 18 residues. From germline, CDR1 is SGHRS and CDR2 YFSETQ. The CDR3 loop is CASSLGLRQYNSGNTIYF. CDR3 nucleotide sequence: TGCGCCAGCAGCTTAGGGTTGCGACAGTACAACTCTGGAAACACCATATATTTT.

The chain carries TRBV6-5 and TRBJ1-2; tentative D call: TRBD1 (5 bases). The CDR3 extends over 15 amino acids. The V gene's germline CDR1 is MNHEY and CDR2 SVGAGI. Trimming took off 0 bases at V and 5 bases at J, with 13 bases between the two ends. CDR3 nucleotide sequence: TGTGCCAGCAGTTACTCTGACGTCGGGGGATATGGCTACACCTTC. Translation gives CASSYSDVGGYGYTF.

The rearrangement uses TRBV6-5 and TRBJ1-2; no clear D. The CDR3 is made up of 16 amino acids. The germline V gene encodes CDR1 MNHEY and CDR2 SVGAGI. V lost 0 bases, J lost 4 bases, and 15 bases lay in between. The CDR3 loop is CASSYSGLGSGYGYTF. DNA of the CDR3: TGTGCCAGCAGTTACTCAGGACTGGGGTCGGGCTATGGCTACACCTTC.

V and J are TRBV6-5 and TRBJ1-6; D gene ambiguous. CDR3 length: 14 amino acids. V was cut by 8 bases and J by 3 bases, with 11 bases left in between. Looked up from germline, CDR1 is MNHEY and CDR2 is SVGAGI. The CDR3 loop is CASGPGVYNSPLHF. CDR3 DNA: TGTGCCAGCGGGCCAGGCGTCTATAATTCACCCCTCCACTTT.

The chain employs TRBV7-9 and TRBJ1-6; a possible D gene is TRBD1 (5 bases). Trimming removed 5 bases at V and 6 bases at J, with 20 bases between. From germline, CDR1 is SEHNR and CDR2 FQNEAQ (reference sequence). The CDR3 is made up of 17 amino acids. CDR3 amino acids: CASSLGSNRGTNSPLHF. DNA for the CDR3: TGTGCCAGCAGCCTGGGTTCAAATAGGGGAACTAATTCACCCCTCCACTTT. Full variable domain (missing parts from reference TRBV7-9 and TRBJ1-6): DTGVSQNPRHKITKRGQNVTFRCDPISEHNRLYWYRQTLGQGPEFLTYFQNEAQLEKSRLLSDRFSAERPKGSFSTLEIQRTEQGDSAMYLCASSLGSNRGTNSPLHFGNGTRLTVT.

V usage is TRBV9 and J usage is TRBJ1-1; 7 bases are shared with TRBD1. The V and J ends lost 3 bases and 5 bases, in that order; junction bases with no gene match: 10. Germline assignment: CDR1 SGDLS and CDR2 YYNGEE. The CDR3 is 15 amino acids. In DNA, the CDR3 is TGTGCCAGCAGCGCAGGGGGGCAGGGTCGAACTGAAGCTTTCTTT. This gives the protein CASSAGGQGRTEAFF.

The CDR3 is CASSPAGSVYNEQFF. CDR3 DNA sequence: TGCGCCAGCAGCCCCGCAGGGTCCGTATACAATGAGCAGTTCTTC. The chain has TRBV4-1 and TRBJ2-1; D possibly corresponds to TRBD1 (5 bases). The germline V and J ends were trimmed by 4 bases and 4 bases, with 14 bases remaining between them. The CDR3 consists of 15 residues. CDR1 is MGHRA and CDR2 is YSYEKL in the germline V gene.

The chain couples TRBV6-4 to TRBJ2-3, with D maybe TRBD1 (5 bases). The CDR3 consists of 15 residues. Per germline, CDR1 MRHNA and CDR2 SNTAGT. Deletions cut 5 bases from V and 3 bases from J, with 15 bases between. The CDR3 nucleotides are TGTGCCAGCAGTCTAGTGGGGCAGACTACAGATACGCAGTATTTT. It yields the protein CASSLVGQTTDTQYF.

The gene calls are TRBV19 and TRBJ2-7; TRBD1 matches 8 bases. CDR3 size: 14 residues. CDR1 and CDR2 from the germline V gene are LNHDA and SQIVND (reference sequence). Trimming removed 7 bases from V and 7 bases from J; junction bases left unmatched: 12. CDR3 sequence reads: CASTQTGVHPEQYF. CDR3 nucleotide sequence: TGTGCCAGTACCCAGACAGGGGTCCATCCGGAGCAGTACTTC.

This clone was picked up one time. The rearrangement links TRBV6-2 or TRBV6-3 to TRBJ1-2, with a possible D match to TRBD1 (6 bases). The CDR3 covers 13 residues. Per the germline V gene, CDR1 is MNHEY and CDR2 is SVGEGT. The V and J ends lost 5 bases and 3 bases respectively, with 10 bases between them. For the CDR3, the DNA is TGTGCCAGCAGTGGCAGGGGTGACTATGGCTACACCTTC. As protein: CASSGRGDYGYTF.

The V gene is TRBV27, the J gene TRBJ2-7, with D maybe TRBD1 (5 bases). V dropped 8 bases and J dropped 6 bases, with 17 bases sitting between them. The CDR3 totals 13 residues. Germline lookup yields CDR1 MNHEY and CDR2 SMNVEV (reference sequence). The chain's CDR3 is CASESHQGSEQYF. CDR3 sequence (DNA): TGTGCCAGCGAGTCGCACCAGGGCTCCGAGCAGTACTTC.

This clone was seen once. The rearrangement joins TRBV5-1 to TRBJ2-3; possible D gene TRBD2, 6 bases. With 4 bases removed from V and 2 bases from J, the gap between germline ends came to 17 bases. CDR3 length equals 16 residues. CDR1 and CDR2 (germline): SGHRS, YFSETQ. The CDR3 DNA sequence: TGCGCCAGCAGCCACGGAGGGACCACCTTCACAGATACGCAGTATTTT. Translation: CASSHGGTTFTDTQYF.